This T cell receptor beta chain was recorded in a study of T cell repertoires in cytomegalovirus infection. On the study more broadly: Based on public TCR beta signatures, there were indications of CMV infection and of a matching HLA type.

Notes on the study in general: HLA-C-restricted CMV clonotypes gave the most frequent clonotype in two of eight donors.

Germline V gene data show CDR1 as SGHVS and CDR2 as FNYEAQ. V lost 6 bases to trimming and J lost 2 bases, with 18 bases between them. The CDR3 spans 16 residues. About this clonotype itself: Its matching antigen is unknown.

TCRdb itself ran the reads through MiXCR, one entry per CDR3 protein. The profile covers 150,000 or so distinct CDR3 sequences, with 23% appearing a single time and approximately 11% taken by the ten largest. This TCR was recovered from a human donor in good health (CMV status not recorded). Some clones in this sample may be carry-over from other donors' samples. Sequenced input: PBMCs. The rearrangement uses TRBV7-6 and TRBJ2-3; no reliable D call. DNA of the CDR3: TGTGCCAGCAGAATCTCCGAGACTCCTGACACAGATACGCAGTATTTT. It encodes CASRISETPDTDTQYF.